This TCR beta chain came from a study of early T cells in non-severe SARS-CoV-2 infection. Unique molecular identifiers were added to individual cDNA molecules. Using its own MiXCR run on the 5' RACE reads, TCRdb lists one record per CDR3 protein. The sample shows 70,000 or so distinct CDR3 sequences, roughly 13% of them seen only once. V was clipped by 2 bases and J by 8 bases, with 12 bases between them. CDR1 and CDR2 from the germline V gene are MNHNS and SASEGT. The CDR3 runs to 13 residues. The sequence came from an adult who was a healthcare worker with PCR-confirmed SARS-CoV-2 infection or an uninfected control (not recorded which). Sequencing was done on a sample of whole blood. The chain carries TRBV6-1 and TRBJ1-2; D is ambiguous. CDR3 in DNA: TGTGCCAGCAGTGAATGGGTGACTGGCGGCTACACCTTC. This gives the protein CASSEWVTGGYTF.